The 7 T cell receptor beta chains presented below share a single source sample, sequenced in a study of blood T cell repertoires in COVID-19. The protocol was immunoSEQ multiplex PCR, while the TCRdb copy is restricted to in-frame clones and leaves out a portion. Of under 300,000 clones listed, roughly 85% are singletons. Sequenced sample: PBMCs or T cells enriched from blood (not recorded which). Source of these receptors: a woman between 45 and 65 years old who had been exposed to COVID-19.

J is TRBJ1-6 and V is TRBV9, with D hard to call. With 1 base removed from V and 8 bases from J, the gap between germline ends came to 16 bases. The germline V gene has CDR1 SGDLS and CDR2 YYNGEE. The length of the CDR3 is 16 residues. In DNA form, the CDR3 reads TGTGCCAGCAGCGTAAGCGCAGACCTTCTGGATTCACCCCTCCACTTT. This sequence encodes CASSVSADLLDSPLHF.

CDR3 amino acids: CASSSTSGTQYF. The CDR3 DNA reads TGCGCCAGCAGTTCAACTAGCGGGACCCAGTACTTC. The J gene is TRBJ2-5, the V gene TRBV10-1, with 8 bases identical to TRBD2. From germline, CDR1 is WNHNN and CDR2 SYGVQD (reference sequence). Trimming removed 5 bases from V and 7 bases from J; junction bases left unmatched: 3. CDR3 length: 12 amino acids.

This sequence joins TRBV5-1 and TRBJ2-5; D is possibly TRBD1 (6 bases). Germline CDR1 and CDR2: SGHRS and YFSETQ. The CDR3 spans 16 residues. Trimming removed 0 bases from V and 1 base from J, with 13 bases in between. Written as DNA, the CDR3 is TGCGCCAGCAGCTTGGGAATAGACAGGTTCCAAGAGACCCAGTACTTC. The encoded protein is CASSLGIDRFQETQYF. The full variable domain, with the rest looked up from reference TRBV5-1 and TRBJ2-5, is KAGVTQTPRYLIKTRGQQVTLSCSPISGHRSVSWYQQTPGQGLQFLFEYFSETQRNKGNFPGRFSGRQFSNSRSEMNVSTLELGDSALYLCASSLGIDRFQETQYFGPGTRLLVL.

Written as DNA, the CDR3 is TGTGCCATCAGTGAGTCGCTCAAGGGGACTGGAAACACCATATATTTT. The encoded protein is CAISESLKGTGNTIYF. This chain links TRBV10-3 with TRBJ1-3; D is perhaps TRBD1 (5 bases). Trimming took off 0 bases at V and 2 bases at J, with 11 bases between the two ends. Germline assignment: CDR1 ENHRY and CDR2 SYGVKD. The CDR3 runs to 16 residues.

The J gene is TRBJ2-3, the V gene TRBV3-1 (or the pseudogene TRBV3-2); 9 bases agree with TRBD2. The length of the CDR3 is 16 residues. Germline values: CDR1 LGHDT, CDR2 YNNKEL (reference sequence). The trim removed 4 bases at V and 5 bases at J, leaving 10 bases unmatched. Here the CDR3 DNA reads TGTGCCAGCAGCCCGTTACAGCGGGGGGCCGGAGATACGCAGTATTTT. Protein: CASSPLQRGAGDTQYF.

CDR3 sequence: CASSEGPGNQPQHF. In nucleotides, the CDR3 is TGTGCCAGCAGTGAGGGGCCGGGTAATCAGCCCCAGCATTTT. The V gene is TRBV6-1, the J gene TRBJ1-5, with TRBD1 as a possible D gene (5 bases). Germline CDR1 is MNHNS and CDR2 is SASEGT. V lost 3 bases to trimming and J lost 4 bases, with 10 bases between them. The length of the CDR3 is 14 residues.

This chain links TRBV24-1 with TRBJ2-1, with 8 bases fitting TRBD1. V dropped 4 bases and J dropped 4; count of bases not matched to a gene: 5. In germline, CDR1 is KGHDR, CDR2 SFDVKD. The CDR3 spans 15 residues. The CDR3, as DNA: TGTGCCACCAGTGACCGACAGGGGCTATACAATGAGCAGTTCTTC. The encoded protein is CATSDRQGLYNEQFF.